Listed below are T cell receptor beta chains from one sample, sequenced in a study of beta chain features in type 1 diabetes. TCRdb keeps only in-frame clones here, not all; method: immunoSEQ multiplex PCR. Of about 230,000 clones listed, 16% are singletons. Sequencing was done on a sample of naive CD4+ T cells from blood. The receptors originated from a man aged 25 to 40 with type 1 diabetes. CDR3s include the opening cysteine and the closing phenylalanine or tryptophan. The order of the fields is clone size, J gene, V gene, CDR3 protein. A clone size is listed for some rows: how often the clone was seen (once, few, many), or a class if it is expanded.

NA,TRBJ2-1,TRBV7-2,CASSLSWGDEQFF
NA,TRBJ1-2,TRBV5-4,CASSWGQGYNYGYTF
few,TRBJ2-5,TRBV25-1,CASSGRGGGETQYF
NA,TRBJ1-5,TRBV29-1,CSVEGGPNQPQHF
few,TRBJ2-5,TRBV9,CASSVGNGEETQYF
NA,TRBJ2-7,TRBV6-5,CASSQRQGYEQYF
NA,TRBJ2-3,TRBV9,CASSSGLRANLGTDTQYF
NA,TRBJ1-1,TRBV6-1,CASSPWVWRNTEAFF
NA,TRBJ2-3,TRBV7-9,CASSPATDTQYF
NA,TRBJ1-5,TRBV30,CAWSGGQGDQPQHF
few,TRBJ2-4,TRBV29-1,CSVVPTTAVTAKNIQYF
NA,TRBJ2-7,TRBV29-1,CSVAYNSLAGGKPYEQYF
NA,TRBJ2-1,TRBV11-2,CASSFGLPQYNEQFF
NA,TRBJ1-1,TRBV25-1,CASSLGPGNTEAFF
few,TRBJ2-3,TRBV29-1,CSALRTTDTQYF
NA,TRBJ2-3,TRBV6-5,CASSSLLAGGTDTQYF
NA,TRBJ1-4,TRBV18,CASSPYVQGTNEKLFF
NA,TRBJ2-1,TRBV29-1,CSVEGMGSSYNEQFF
NA,TRBJ1-2,TRBV2,CASRAESLHGYTF
NA,TRBJ2-5,TRBV5-1,CASILEETQYF
NA,TRBJ2-1,TRBV9,CASSVLTYNEQFF
few,TRBJ2-5,TRBV29-1,CSVEGTGVIQETQYF
few,TRBJ2-3,TRBV29-1,CSVGQGITDTQYF
few,TRBJ2-3,TRBV2,CASSDSTDTQYF
few,TRBJ1-1,TRBV27,CASLRVLGAEAFF
NA,TRBJ2-5,TRBV5-6,CASSSYRDYQETQYF
few,TRBJ1-2,TRBV6-5,CASKQEDYGYTF
few,TRBJ2-5,TRBV7-9,CASSLAGGRHQETQYF
NA,TRBJ2-3,TRBV29-1,CSVQGLVTDTQYF
NA,TRBJ2-1,TRBV7-3,CASSLHRDSYNEQFF
NA,TRBJ2-7,TRBV7-2,CASSFVFKGSYEQYF
NA,TRBJ2-2,TRBV27,CASMFRLGVTGELFF
NA,TRBJ2-2,TRBV4-1,CASSQGGGTGELFF
NA,TRBJ2-1,TRBV7-9,CASSHRTSGSRNSYNEQFF
few,TRBJ2-1,TRBV7-2,CASSLVGTGVKNEQFF
few,TRBJ1-3,TRBV29-1,CSVAAGQSSGNTIYF
few,TRBJ1-2,TRBV30,CALVQGGMVYTF
NA,TRBJ2-5,TRBV25-1,CASSEMGQGIQETQYF
few,TRBJ1-2,TRBV9,CASSVAVPTGDGYTF
NA,TRBJ2-3,TRBV7-9,CASSLSPGIDTQYF
NA,TRBJ1-5,TRBV15,CATSGDTGGLSQHF
NA,TRBJ2-1,TRBV19,CASSPDRVGYNEQFF
NA,TRBJ2-5,TRBV18,CASSQDYFQETQYF
few,TRBJ2-3,TRBV16,CASVSTDTQYF
few,TRBJ2-1,TRBV18,CASSPGVAGANEQFF
few,TRBJ2-1,TRBV7-2,CASSAGLRQFF
few,TRBJ2-2,TRBV4-3,CASSPARDPYTGELFF
NA,TRBJ1-2,TRBV7-2,CASSLHRVPGYGYTF